This passage covers 22 T cell receptor beta chains from one sample sequenced in a study of blood T cell repertoires in COVID-19. The protocol was immunoSEQ multiplex PCR, while the TCRdb copy is restricted to in-frame clones and leaves out a portion. The sample consists of some 65,000 clones, more than 90% of them appearing once. The material sequenced was peripheral blood. The source is a man aged 60-69 years with acute or convalescent COVID-19.

V usage is TRBV5-4 and J usage is TRBJ2-1, with 12 bases matching TRBD2. Germline CDR1 SGHNT, CDR2 YYREEE (reference sequence). CDR3 length equals 15 residues. V gave up 3 bases and J gave up 6 bases; unmatched junction bases: 4. The CDR3 loop is CASSSSGGASNEQFF. In DNA, the CDR3 is TGTGCCAGCAGCTCTAGCGGGGGGGCCTCCAATGAGCAGTTCTTC.

The chain couples TRBV30 to TRBJ2-5; D may be TRBD1 (5 bases). V dropped 7 bases and J dropped 3 bases, with 9 bases sitting between them. This CDR3 region has 11 residues. Per the germline V gene, CDR1 is GTSNPN and CDR2 is SVGIG (reference sequence). The CDR3 is CASKGEETQYF. Here the CDR3 DNA reads TGTGCCTCAAAAGGGGAAGAGACCCAGTACTTC.

The chain uses TRBV5-1 and TRBJ1-4, with TRBD1 matching 7 bases. The CDR3 has 16 residues. The V segment lost 0 bases and the J segment 6 bases; nucleotides outside the gene matches: 8. Germline values: CDR1 SGHRS, CDR2 YFSETQ. The CDR3 protein is CASSLGTGVGYEKLFF. DNA for the CDR3: TGCGCCAGCAGCTTGGGCACAGGGGTTGGTTATGAAAAACTGTTTTTT. Drawing the rest from reference TRBV5-1 and TRBJ1-4, the complete variable domain is KAGVTQTPRYLIKTRGQQVTLSCSPISGHRSVSWYQQTPGQGLQFLFEYFSETQRNKGNFPGRFSGRQFSNSRSEMNVSTLELGDSALYLCASSLGTGVGYEKLFFGSGTQLSVL.

The V gene is TRBV19, the J gene TRBJ1-2, with a tentative D call TRBD1 (5 bases). V gave up 9 bases and J gave up 4 bases, with 21 bases separating them. The CDR3 spans 15 residues. Germline values: CDR1 LNHDA, CDR2 SQIVND (reference sequence). The CDR3 region is CASQPGGRGSYGYTF. In DNA, the CDR3 is TGTGCCAGCCAGCCGGGGGGACGGGGAAGCTATGGCTACACCTTC.

The V call is TRBV6-1, the J call TRBJ1-1, with no clear D. Germline V gene sequence: CDR1 MNHNS, CDR2 SASEGT. Trimming cost V 2 bases and J 11 bases, with 15 bases left between them. There are 13 residues in the CDR3. CDR3 DNA: TGTGCCAGCAGTGAAAGTTATGGCCTGCGGGCTTTCTTT. This translates into CASSESYGLRAFF.

This chain uses TRBV5-6 with TRBJ2-7, with D maybe TRBD2 (5 bases). The CDR3 runs to 13 residues. CDR1 SGHDT and CDR2 YYEEEE come from the germline V gene. V lost 4 bases and J 2 bases, leaving 10 bases between the germline ends. This CDR3 is CASSPRRPYEQYF. CDR3 bases: TGTGCCAGCAGCCCCCGGAGGCCCTACGAGCAGTACTTC.

In this sample, this clone turned up once. The chain combines TRBV6-5 with TRBJ1-2; possibly TRBD1 for D (6 bases). The CDR3 runs to 15 residues. Trimming cost V 7 bases and J 1 base, with 16 bases left between them. Germline values: CDR1 MNHEY, CDR2 SVGAGI. The CDR3 reads CASKTGLLLNYGYTF. CDR3 nucleotides: TGTGCCAGCAAGACAGGTCTACTACTTAACTATGGCTACACCTTC.

The gene calls are TRBV11-2 and TRBJ1-2; D is uncertain. V was clipped by 4 bases and J by 4 bases, with 7 bases between them. This CDR3 comprises 12 residues. The V gene's germline CDR1 is SGHAT and CDR2 FQNNGV. The CDR3 loop is CASSSLRYGYTF. The DNA for the CDR3 is TGTGCCAGCAGCTCCCTCCGCTATGGCTACACCTTC. Complete variable domain (other parts from reference TRBV11-2 and TRBJ1-2): EAGVAQSPRYKIIEKRQSVAFWCNPISGHATLYWYQQILGQGPKLLIQFQNNGVVDDSQLPKDRFSAERLKGVDSTLKIQPAKLEDSAVYLCASSSLRYGYTFGSGTRLTVV.

The V gene is TRBV19, the J gene TRBJ1-2; 10 bases are a match to TRBD1. The germline CDR1 and CDR2 sequences are LNHDA and SQIVND (reference sequence). The V segment lost 5 bases and the J segment 6 bases; nucleotides outside the gene matches: 9. CDR3 length equals 15 residues. CDR3 residues: CASSVRDRGKNGYTF. Written as DNA, the CDR3 is TGTGCCAGTAGTGTCCGGGACAGGGGAAAGAATGGCTACACCTTC.

CDR3 sequence: CASSSGTENIQYF. The CDR3 nucleotides read TGTGCCAGCAGTTCCGGGACTGAAAACATTCAGTACTTC. The V gene is TRBV7-3, the J gene TRBJ2-4; D perhaps matches TRBD2 (6 bases). CDR3 length: 13 residues. Trimming shortened V by 6 bases and J by 5 bases, and 11 bases separated the two germline ends. Germline V lookup: CDR1 SGHTA, CDR2 FQGTGA.

Only one count was recorded for this clone. V and J are TRBV4-1 and TRBJ1-2; TRBD1 agrees at 10 bases. The V and J ends lost 5 bases and 6 bases, in that order; junction bases with no gene match: 12. Germline CDR1 MGHRA, CDR2 YSYEKL. The CDR3 spans 16 residues. CDR3 in DNA: TGCGCCAGCAGCGAAAGCCCCTCGACAGGGGGCCATGGCTACACCTTC. Protein product: CASSESPSTGGHGYTF.

This chain links TRBV10-1 with TRBJ2-2, with 8 positions matching TRBD1. Losses at the gene ends were 5 bases for V and 6 bases for J; bases not matched to a gene: 5. Germline CDR1 reads WNHNN; CDR2 reads SYGVQD (reference sequence). The CDR3 is 14 amino acids. The CDR3 protein is CASSLQGEAGELFF. The CDR3 nucleotides read TGCGCCAGCAGTTTACAGGGGGAGGCCGGGGAGCTGTTTTTT.

The J gene is TRBJ1-4, the V gene TRBV15, with 8 bases lining up with TRBD1. There are 16 residues in the CDR3. Germline assignment: CDR1 LNHNV and CDR2 YYDKDF (reference sequence). V lost 0 bases, J lost 5 bases, and 5 bases stayed unmatched. The CDR3 region has the DNA TGTGCCACCAGCAGAGATGGGACAGGCGGAAATGAAAAACTGTTTTTT. Its translation is CATSRDGTGGNEKLFF.

V and J are TRBV2 and TRBJ1-5; tentative D call: TRBD1 (5 bases). V lost 8 bases and J 0 bases, leaving 20 bases between the germline ends. This CDR3 comprises 17 residues. Germline CDR1 and CDR2: SNHLY and FYNNEI. CDR3 sequence (DNA): TGTGCCAGCGACGTTACAGGTCCCACCTTTAGCAATCAGCCCCAGCATTTT. Its translation: CASDVTGPTFSNQPQHF. Filled out from reference TRBV2 and TRBJ1-5, the complete variable domain reads EPEVTQTPSHQVTQMGQEVILRCVPISNHLYFYWYRQILGQKVEFLVSFYNNEISEKSEIFDDQFSVERPDGSNFTLKIRSTKLEDSAMYFCASDVTGPTFSNQPQHFGDGTRLSIL.

The chain has TRBV6-5 and TRBJ2-1, with TRBD2 as a possible D gene (5 bases). V lost 3 bases and J 0 bases, leaving 12 bases between the germline ends. The CDR3 is 16 amino acids. The germline V gene encodes CDR1 MNHEY and CDR2 SVGAGI. CDR3 amino acids: CASSYSDFSSYNEQFF. CDR3 coding DNA: TGTGCCAGCAGTTATTCGGACTTTAGCTCCTACAATGAGCAGTTCTTC.

The rearrangement joins TRBV6-2 or TRBV6-3 to TRBJ2-6; 11 nucleotides align to TRBD2. The junction had 7 bases not matched to a gene; V was cut back by 6 bases and J by 0 bases. This CDR3 spans 18 amino acids. From germline, CDR1 is MNHEY and CDR2 SVGEGT. The DNA for the CDR3 is TGTGCCAGCAGCCTTCTAGCGGGGGGACCCTCTGGGGCCAACGTCCTGACTTTC. It specifies CASSLLAGGPSGANVLTF.

This clone was counted a few times. This chain links TRBV7-9 with TRBJ1-1, with 7 bases that match TRBD1. Per germline, CDR1 SEHNR and CDR2 FQNEAQ (reference sequence). Trimming cost V 6 bases and J 8 bases; bases outside gene matches: 9. The CDR3 totals 13 residues. This CDR3 is CASSQTGDYEAFF. The DNA of the CDR3 is TGTGCCAGCAGTCAAACAGGGGATTACGAAGCTTTCTTT.

This chain connects TRBV19 to TRBJ2-7, with 10 bases aligning to TRBD1. Trimming removed 5 bases from V and 2 bases from J; junction bases left unmatched: 6. Germline-derived CDR1 and CDR2 are LNHDA and SQIVND (reference sequence). The length of the CDR3 is 15 residues. The CDR3 DNA reads TGTGCCAGTAGTCCGGGACAGGGGCAAACCTACGAGCAGTACTTC. Its translation: CASSPGQGQTYEQYF.

The CDR3 protein is CASSVDDRGWTQYF. As DNA, the CDR3 is TGTGCCAGCAGCGTAGATGACAGGGGGTGGACCCAGTACTTC. V gene TRBV9 combines with J gene TRBJ2-5, with TRBD1 matching over 9 bases. Germline V lookup: CDR1 SGDLS, CDR2 YYNGEE. CDR3 size: 14 residues. V gave up 0 bases and J gave up 7 bases; unmatched junction bases: 4. Filled out from reference TRBV9 and TRBJ2-5, the complete variable domain reads DSGVTQTPKHLITATGQRVTLRCSPRSGDLSVYWYQQSLDQGLQFLIQYYNGEERAKGNILERFSAQQFPDLHSELNLSSLELGDSALYFCASSVDDRGWTQYFGPGTRLLVL.

The V and J genes are TRBV9 and TRBJ2-3, with TRBD2 matching over 8 bases. V gave up 3 bases and J gave up 0 bases; unmatched junction bases: 0. The CDR3 sequence is 14 residues long. CDR1 and CDR2 from the germline V gene are SGDLS and YYNGEE. Here the CDR3 reads CASSERGSTDTQYF. Written as DNA, the CDR3 is TGTGCCAGCAGCGAGCGGGGGAGCACAGATACGCAGTATTTT.

V and J are TRBV5-1 and TRBJ2-3; no clear D. V was shortened by 0 bases and J by 3 bases, with 11 bases between the two germline ends. Germline V gives CDR1 SGHRS, CDR2 YFSETQ. CDR3 length: 15 residues. The CDR3 spells CASSLDGVQTDTQYF. CDR3 nucleotide sequence: TGCGCCAGCAGCTTGGACGGAGTCCAAACAGATACGCAGTATTTT.

The V call is TRBV2, the J call TRBJ1-5, with a weak D call TRBD1 (5 bases). Germline CDR1 reads SNHLY; CDR2 reads FYNNEI. With 8 bases removed from V and 4 bases from J, the gap between germline ends came to 12 bases. The CDR3 loop spans 13 amino acids. The CDR3 protein is CASVRDYNQPQHF. CDR3 nucleotide sequence: TGTGCCAGCGTACGGGACTATAATCAGCCCCAGCATTTT.